The sequence of this TCR beta chain was determined in a study of T cell repertoires in cytomegalovirus infection (dated by TCRdb to 2018 to 2020). The study in broad terms: The peptide stimulations were aimed at well-studied HLA-B-restricted epitopes as well as recently identified HLA-C-restricted CMV epitopes, whose presentation resists viral immunomodulation. Donor HLA type was relevant to the analysis, because carriage of CMV infection together with the matching HLA type was indicated by public TCR beta signatures. Results and caveats for the whole study, not just this receptor: In both this cohort and an independent cohort of 350 to 400 donors, the cumulative frequency of public TCR beta family members distinguished carriers of CMV infection plus the relevant HLA type. The ex vivo response was dominated by HLA-C-restricted CMV-specific TCR beta clonotypes, and the single most frequent clonotype in two of eight donors was supplied by these HLA-C-restricted clonotypes.

The CDR3, from cysteine to phenylalanine, totals 16 residues. The retained sequence is limited to the CDR3, 48 bases, with the frame set at the first base. V is trimmed back by 5 bases and J by 4 bases, and the junction contains 11 bases that no gene match accounts for. The germline V gene encodes CDR1 SGHTA and CDR2 FQGNSA. Explained via the paper, the treatment or condition label denotes: in vitro stimulation with specific CMV peptide epitopes to enrich CMV-specific T cells. This clonotype was recorded a few times. This receptor's antigen is unknown. Base qualities are not provided; no much larger clone lies one nucleotide away. Data came from an Illumina HiSeq 1500. The raw public data were reprocessed by TCRdb itself: fastp quality trimming at Q25, MiXCR clonotype calling, in-frame beta chains only. Rows matching on CDR3 protein sequence are summarized as one entry with the most common DNA and genes. Counted in this sample were over 250,000 distinct CDR3 sequences; 20% to 25% of them appeared once. Under 25% of the sample is held by the ten biggest clonotypes.

Sequencing was performed on cultured PBMCs, taken from culture after CMV antigen stimulation. The origin of this receptor is a human donor in good health (CMV status not recorded). Some clones in this sample may be carry-over from other donors' samples. Recombination joined TRBV7-2 with TRBJ2-1; 7 middle bases align to TRBD2. In nucleotides, the sequence is TGTGCCAGCAGCCCTCAGGTAGCGGGCTCTTACAATGAGCAGTTCTTC. Translated, it reads CASSPQVAGSYNEQFF.